This is a list of T cell receptor beta chains from one sample in a study of blood T cell repertoires in COVID-19. Here immunoSEQ multiplex PCR was the method, and the copy in TCRdb shows in-frame clones only, minus some. The sample lists 250,000 or so clones, more than 65% seen once, with 3.4% in the top ten. The specimen sequenced was PBMCs or T cells enriched from blood (not recorded which). The receptors derive from a man between 50 and 59 years old who had recovered from COVID-19. Both conserved end residues are part of each CDR3. A D gene is named only where the DNA matches it firmly. Where a row states a size, it is once, few, many or the class of an expanded clone; other rows omit it.

j_call: TRBJ1-1; clone_size: once; d_call: TRBD1; v_call: TRBV4-2; cdr3_length: 18; cdr3_aa: CASSPLQGASLVNTEAFF; cdr3_nt: TGTGCCAGCAGCCCGCTACAGGGGGCTTCGTTGGTGAACACTGAAGCTTTCTTT
j_call: TRBJ1-4; clone_size: -; d_call: -; v_call: TRBV10-2; cdr3_length: 16; cdr3_aa: CASRGGSLPTNEKLFF; cdr3_nt: TGCGCCAGCAGGGGGGGTTCCCTCCCAACTAATGAAAAACTGTTTTTT
j_call: TRBJ2-2; clone_size: -; d_call: TRBD1; v_call: TRBV4-1; cdr3_length: 16; cdr3_aa: CASRIYAGTGSGELFF; cdr3_nt: TGCGCCAGCAGAATTTACGCCGGGACAGGGTCCGGGGAGCTGTTTTTT
j_call: TRBJ2-3; clone_size: few; d_call: TRBD1; v_call: TRBV25-1; cdr3_length: 11; cdr3_aa: CASQQGATQYF; cdr3_nt: TGTGCCAGTCAACAGGGGGCTACGCAGTATTTT
j_call: TRBJ1-1; clone_size: -; d_call: TRBD1; v_call: TRBV5-1; cdr3_length: 15; cdr3_aa: CASSWTLHRGTEAFF; cdr3_nt: TGCGCCAGCAGCTGGACGTTGCACAGGGGAACTGAAGCTTTCTTT
j_call: TRBJ1-1; clone_size: -; d_call: TRBD1; v_call: TRBV6-5; cdr3_length: 14; cdr3_aa: CASSLDRARTEAFF; cdr3_nt: TGTGCCAGCAGTCTGGACAGGGCGAGAACTGAAGCTTTCTTT
j_call: TRBJ1-1; clone_size: few; d_call: TRBD1; v_call: TRBV3-1/TRBV3-2; cdr3_length: 13; cdr3_aa: CASEKGGGTEAFF; cdr3_nt: TGTGCCAGCGAAAAAGGGGGCGGGACTGAAGCTTTCTTT
j_call: TRBJ1-5; clone_size: few; d_call: -; v_call: TRBV27; cdr3_length: 13; cdr3_aa: CASRRGGNQPQHF; cdr3_nt: TGTGCCAGCCGAAGAGGAGGCAATCAGCCCCAGCATTTT
j_call: TRBJ2-7; clone_size: -; d_call: TRBD1; v_call: TRBV6-5; cdr3_length: 15; cdr3_aa: CASSYEGRGLNEQYF; cdr3_nt: TGTGCCAGCAGTTACGAGGGCAGGGGGCTCAACGAGCAGTACTTC
j_call: TRBJ2-1; clone_size: -; d_call: TRBD1; v_call: TRBV5-4; cdr3_length: 14; cdr3_aa: CASGPDRGRNEQFF; cdr3_nt: TGTGCCAGCGGTCCGGACAGGGGGCGTAATGAGCAGTTCTTC
j_call: TRBJ1-2; clone_size: -; d_call: TRBD1; v_call: TRBV7-9; cdr3_length: 16; cdr3_aa: CASSDAAGTGAFGYTF; cdr3_nt: TGTGCCAGCAGCGATGCCGCCGGGACAGGCGCTTTTGGCTACACCTTC
j_call: TRBJ2-7; clone_size: -; d_call: TRBD2; v_call: TRBV19; cdr3_length: 18; cdr3_aa: CASSLGTSGNLGSYEQYF; cdr3_nt: TGTGCCAGTAGTCTAGGGACTAGCGGGAATCTCGGATCCTACGAGCAGTACTTC
j_call: TRBJ2-3; clone_size: -; d_call: TRBD2; v_call: TRBV18; cdr3_length: 15; cdr3_aa: CASSPSGGLRDTQYF; cdr3_nt: TGTGCCAGCTCACCGAGCGGGGGGCTCAGGGATACGCAGTATTTT
j_call: TRBJ1-5; clone_size: -; d_call: TRBD1; v_call: TRBV7-8; cdr3_length: 15; cdr3_aa: CASSPRQGGDQPQHF; cdr3_nt: TGTGCCAGCAGCCCGAGACAGGGGGGCGATCAGCCCCAGCATTTT
j_call: TRBJ2-7; clone_size: -; d_call: TRBD2; v_call: TRBV18; cdr3_length: 14; cdr3_aa: CASSPGLAGVEQYF; cdr3_nt: TGTGCCAGCTCACCGGGACTAGCGGGGGTAGAGCAGTACTTC
j_call: TRBJ1-3; clone_size: -; d_call: -; v_call: TRBV3-1/TRBV3-2; cdr3_length: 13; cdr3_aa: CASSPRRVNTIYF; cdr3_nt: TGTGCCAGCAGCCCGCGGAGGGTGAACACCATATATTTT
j_call: TRBJ2-5; clone_size: once; d_call: -; v_call: TRBV4-2; cdr3_length: 16; cdr3_aa: CASSQDGSGVGETQYF; cdr3_nt: TGTGCCAGCAGCCAAGATGGGAGTGGGGTCGGAGAGACCCAGTACTTC
j_call: TRBJ1-2; clone_size: -; d_call: -; v_call: TRBV14; cdr3_length: 14; cdr3_aa: CASSPPGGSYGYTF; cdr3_nt: TGTGCCAGCAGCCCTCCGGGGGGGAGTTATGGCTACACCTTC
j_call: TRBJ2-4; clone_size: -; d_call: TRBD1; v_call: TRBV2; cdr3_length: 14; cdr3_aa: CASSGPGQINIQYF; cdr3_nt: TGTGCCAGCAGTGGACCGGGACAGATAAACATTCAGTACTTC
j_call: TRBJ2-5; clone_size: -; d_call: TRBD1; v_call: TRBV9; cdr3_length: 16; cdr3_aa: CASSGWGQGLVETQYF; cdr3_nt: TGTGCCAGCAGCGGATGGGGACAGGGTCTTGTGGAGACCCAGTACTTC
j_call: TRBJ2-3; clone_size: -; d_call: TRBD2; v_call: TRBV4-2; cdr3_length: 15; cdr3_aa: CASSQMAGGTDTQYF; cdr3_nt: TGTGCCAGCAGCCAAATGGCGGGAGGCACAGATACGCAGTATTTT
j_call: TRBJ1-2; clone_size: -; d_call: TRBD1; v_call: TRBV3-1/TRBV3-2; cdr3_length: 16; cdr3_aa: CASSLGQGGLSYGYTF; cdr3_nt: TGTGCCAGCAGCCTTGGACAGGGAGGGTTGAGCTATGGCTACACCTTC
j_call: TRBJ2-7; clone_size: -; d_call: TRBD1; v_call: TRBV11-2; cdr3_length: 14; cdr3_aa: CASSQDRGRYEQYF; cdr3_nt: TGTGCCAGCAGCCAGGACAGGGGTCGGTACGAGCAGTACTTC
j_call: TRBJ1-2; clone_size: once; d_call: TRBD1; v_call: TRBV4-1; cdr3_length: 15; cdr3_aa: CASSQDAWTGQGYTF; cdr3_nt: TGCGCCAGCAGCCAAGATGCGTGGACAGGGCAGGGCTACACCTTC
j_call: TRBJ2-5; clone_size: -; d_call: -; v_call: TRBV7-7; cdr3_length: 13; cdr3_aa: CASSFTDQETQYF; cdr3_nt: TGTGCTAGCAGCTTCACGGACCAAGAGACCCAGTACTTC
j_call: TRBJ1-1; clone_size: -; d_call: -; v_call: TRBV12-2; cdr3_length: 15; cdr3_aa: CASRGQRGVGTEAFF; cdr3_nt: TGTGCAAGTCGCGGACAGCGAGGGGTGGGCACTGAAGCTTTCTTT
j_call: TRBJ1-3; clone_size: few; d_call: -; v_call: TRBV15; cdr3_length: 15; cdr3_aa: CATSRAGTRGNTIYF; cdr3_nt: TGTGCCACCAGCAGAGCGGGGACACGCGGAAACACCATATATTTT
j_call: TRBJ2-6; clone_size: -; d_call: TRBD1; v_call: TRBV7-3; cdr3_length: 17; cdr3_aa: CASSQSGTVSGANVLTF; cdr3_nt: TGTGCCAGCAGCCAATCCGGGACAGTCTCTGGGGCCAACGTCCTGACTTTC
j_call: TRBJ2-7; clone_size: once; d_call: TRBD1; v_call: TRBV5-1; cdr3_length: 16; cdr3_aa: CASSQGQGRTLYEQYF; cdr3_nt: TGCGCCAGCAGCCAAGGACAGGGGAGGACCCTCTACGAGCAGTACTTC
j_call: TRBJ2-6; clone_size: -; d_call: -; v_call: TRBV18; cdr3_length: 15; cdr3_aa: CASSQSESGANVLTF; cdr3_nt: TGTGCCAGCTCACAGAGCGAATCGGGGGCCAACGTCCTGACTTTC
j_call: TRBJ2-5; clone_size: -; d_call: -; v_call: TRBV10-2; cdr3_length: 13; cdr3_aa: CAYSDGRQETQYF; cdr3_nt: TGCGCCTACAGTGATGGCCGTCAAGAGACCCAGTACTTC
j_call: TRBJ1-5; clone_size: -; d_call: -; v_call: TRBV7-9; cdr3_length: 16; cdr3_aa: CASSLVGSRGNQPQHF; cdr3_nt: TGTGCCAGCAGCTTAGTAGGCTCGAGGGGCAATCAGCCCCAGCATTTT
j_call: TRBJ2-7; clone_size: -; d_call: TRBD1; v_call: TRBV4-3; cdr3_length: 19; cdr3_aa: CASSQGSGTGNGDSYEQYF; cdr3_nt: TGCGCCAGCAGCCAAGGATCCGGGACAGGGAATGGGGATTCCTACGAGCAGTACTTC
j_call: TRBJ2-2; clone_size: -; d_call: TRBD2; v_call: TRBV6-2/TRBV6-3; cdr3_length: 16; cdr3_aa: CASSSQTSGRTGELFF; cdr3_nt: TGTGCCAGCAGTTCACAGACTAGCGGGAGAACCGGGGAGCTGTTTTTT
j_call: TRBJ1-1; clone_size: -; d_call: TRBD1; v_call: TRBV6-1; cdr3_length: 15; cdr3_aa: CASSELTGWVESAFF; cdr3_nt: TGTGCCAGCAGTGAACTGACAGGGTGGGTGGAGTCGGCTTTCTTT
j_call: TRBJ2-2; clone_size: -; d_call: -; v_call: TRBV28; cdr3_length: 17; cdr3_aa: CASSHLRVAENTGELFF; cdr3_nt: TGTGCCAGCAGCCACCTGAGGGTAGCGGAGAACACCGGGGAGCTGTTTTTT
j_call: TRBJ2-7; clone_size: -; d_call: -; v_call: TRBV19; cdr3_length: 13; cdr3_aa: CASSFSGSYEQYF; cdr3_nt: TGTGCCAGTAGCTTCTCTGGCAGCTACGAGCAGTACTTC
j_call: TRBJ2-4; clone_size: -; d_call: -; v_call: TRBV6-2/TRBV6-3; cdr3_length: 17; cdr3_aa: CASSYPLRGEPKNIQYF; cdr3_nt: TGTGCCAGCAGTTACCCTCTTCGGGGAGAGCCCAAAAACATTCAGTACTTC
j_call: TRBJ2-7; clone_size: few; d_call: TRBD2; v_call: TRBV2; cdr3_length: 14; cdr3_aa: CASSGERGTYEQYF; cdr3_nt: TGTGCCAGCAGTGGTGAGCGGGGTACCTACGAGCAGTACTTC
j_call: TRBJ2-6; clone_size: -; d_call: TRBD2; v_call: TRBV2; cdr3_length: 18; cdr3_aa: CASRGGASGVSGANVLTF; cdr3_nt: TGTGCCAGCAGGGGTGGGGCCAGCGGGGTTTCTGGGGCCAACGTCCTGACTTTC
j_call: TRBJ1-2; clone_size: -; d_call: TRBD1; v_call: TRBV2; cdr3_length: 14; cdr3_aa: CASNRDRGNYGYTF; cdr3_nt: TGTGCCAGCAATAGGGACAGGGGAAACTATGGCTACACCTTC
j_call: TRBJ2-6; clone_size: -; d_call: TRBD1; v_call: TRBV5-1; cdr3_length: 17; cdr3_aa: CASSSGQGAKGANVLTF; cdr3_nt: TGCGCCAGCAGCTCGGGACAGGGGGCGAAAGGGGCCAACGTCCTGACTTTC
j_call: TRBJ1-1; clone_size: -; d_call: -; v_call: TRBV7-3; cdr3_length: 13; cdr3_aa: CASSPGGTHEAFF; cdr3_nt: TGTGCCAGCAGCCCGGGGGGGACCCATGAAGCTTTCTTT